This T cell receptor beta chain was sequenced in a study of CXCR4 blockade with PD-1 therapy in pancreatic cancer. CDR1 is LNHDA and CDR2 is SQIVND in the germline V gene (reference sequence). This CDR3 is 15 amino acids long. The junction had 5 bases not matched to a gene; V was cut back by 4 bases and J by 3 bases. Study-wide findings and caveats: Antigen-specificity overlap of convergent dominant clones remained unconfirmed.

The assay was immunoSEQ multiplex PCR, and TCRdb's table has in-frame clones only and misses some. This table has about 17,000 clones, about 72% appearing once. To note about this clone: Antigen specificity is unknown.

This TCR was sampled from a human donor with pancreatic ductal adenocarcinoma. This chain links TRBV19 with TRBJ2-1; TRBD2 aligns across 8 bases. What was sequenced was tumor tissue. The CDR3 DNA is TGTGCCAGTAGTACCGGGACTAGTAGCTACAATGAGCAGTTCTTC. Amino acids: CASSTGTSSYNEQFF.